This TCR beta chain was obtained from a study of Ad26.COV2.S vaccination and SARS-CoV-2 variants. This CDR3 spans 13 amino acids. Germline-derived CDR1 and CDR2 are SGHRS and YFSETQ. The V and J ends lost 0 bases and 4 bases respectively, with 4 bases between them. This clone showed up just a few times. Other DNA sequences in the sample encode the same CDR3. As to treatment: 15 to 20 received Ad26.COV2.S at low or high dose, single or two shots; roughly five received placebo; per-sample allocation not given. Sampling took place 63 days after the first vaccine or placebo injection. Clones were sequenced by immunoSEQ multiplex PCR, and TCRdb holds only the in-frame ones, with some missing. The sample lists hundreds of thousands of clones, nearly 90% occurring once.

The sequence was collected from a person aged 18-65 years who received the Ad26.COV2.S COVID-19 vaccine or a placebo. The sequencing used peripheral blood, collected in a trial of Ad26.COV2.S vaccine versus placebo. The gene calls are TRBV5-1 and TRBJ1-4; D gene ambiguous. The CDR3 DNA follows: TGCGCCAGCAGCTTGGGTAGTAATGAAAAACTGTTTTTT. Its protein is CASSLGSNEKLFF.